Sequencing of this TCR beta chain was carried out in a study of chemoradiotherapy in HPV16-positive cancers. Germline CDR1 reads MNHNS; CDR2 reads SASEGT. The CDR3 is 15 amino acids. V was shortened by 3 bases and J by 5 bases, with 16 bases between the two germline ends. Repeated repertoire sampling spanned the course of chemoradiotherapy. Repertoires were generated with immunoSEQ multiplex PCR, while TCRdb's copy carries only in-frame clones and drops some. The data show about 7,000 clones, with around nine tenths seen just once and about 2.3% held by the top ten. This sequence joins TRBV6-1 and TRBJ1-1; TRBD1 might be the D (6 bases). The clonotype comes from a human donor with HPV-associated anogenital cancer. The starting material was tumor tissue, obtained from a patient who underwent chemoradiotherapy. CDR3 sequence reads: CASSDRSRGGTEAFF. The CDR3 nucleotides read TGTGCCAGCAGTGATCGGAGCAGGGGTGGAACTGAAGCTTTCTTT.